The 30 T cell receptor beta chains listed next were all sequenced from one sample in a study of T cells after yellow fever vaccination. TCRdb used MiXCR to reprocess the 5' RACE reads, holding one entry per CDR3 protein. This repertoire shows roughly 120,000 distinct CDR3 sequences, under 8% found once; its top ten account for around 2.6%. The sequencing here drew on CD4+ T cells sorted from PBMCs, taken more than 8 days after the first yellow fever vaccination. The receptors derive from a man younger than 35 who received the YFV17D yellow fever vaccine.

This clonotype was recorded at least ten times. V is TRBV7-8 and J is TRBJ1-2; D is unresolved. In germline, CDR1 is SGHVS, CDR2 FQNEAQ. V was shortened by 5 bases and J by 4 bases, with 14 bases between the two germline ends. The CDR3 is 14 amino acids. CDR3 DNA sequence: TGTGCCAGCAGCCCGGCCAGTTTAGGCTATGGCTACACCTTC. Translation: CASSPASLGYGYTF.

In its sample, this clonotype was seen many times. This chain links TRBV28 with TRBJ2-3; unclear D gene. Trimming left V 3 bases short and J 5 bases short, with 9 bases between. Germline CDR1 and CDR2: MDHEN and SYDVKM. This CDR3 contains 13 residues. In DNA form, the CDR3 reads TGTGCCAGCAGTTTGGTGTTCGAAGATACGCAGTATTTT. Its protein is CASSLVFEDTQYF. The full variable domain, with the rest looked up from reference TRBV28 and TRBJ2-3, is DVKVTQSSRYLVKRTGEKVFLECVQDMDHENMFWYRQDPGLGLRLIYFSYDVKMKEKGDIPEGYSVSREKKERFSLILESASTNQTSMYLCASSLVFEDTQYFGPGTRLTVL.

In its sample, this clonotype was seen many times. This rearrangement joins TRBV5-4 to TRBJ1-2; D gene ambiguous. The CDR3 totals 15 residues. The V end was cut by 0 bases, the J end by 1 base, with 10 bases between. Germline V gene data show CDR1 as SGHNT and CDR2 as YYREEE (reference sequence). The CDR3 region is CASSLAVQINYGYTF. Written as DNA, the CDR3 is TGTGCCAGCAGCTTGGCTGTGCAGATTAACTATGGCTACACCTTC.

This clonotype was seen repeatedly, ten times or more. The chain combines TRBV7-3 with TRBJ2-2; tentative D call: TRBD2 (7 bases). Germline loops: CDR1 SGHTA, CDR2 FQGTGA. The CDR3 contains 15 residues. V was trimmed by 5 bases and J by 4 bases, leaving 14 bases between them. The CDR3 DNA reads TGTGCCAGCAGCCCCCGCGGGGGCCGCACCGGGGAGCTGTTTTTT. Its translation: CASSPRGGRTGELFF.

V is TRBV4-3 and J is TRBJ1-5, with D tentatively TRBD1 (5 bases). V dropped 0 bases and J dropped 6 bases, with 18 bases sitting between them. The CDR3 sequence is 17 residues long. Looked up from germline, CDR1 is LGHNA and CDR2 is YSLEER. CDR3 DNA sequence: TGCGCCAGCAGCCAAGAAACCCCCGGGAGGGGCCGTCAGCCCCAGCATTTT. It encodes CASSQETPGRGRQPQHF.

This clonotype has at least ten counts. V and J are TRBV7-9 and TRBJ1-1; the D gene is possibly TRBD1 (5 bases). Trimming stripped 5 bases from V and 4 bases from J, with 14 bases between. This CDR3 is built from 14 residues. The germline CDR1 and CDR2 sequences are SEHNR and FQNEAQ (reference sequence). The CDR3 region has the DNA TGTGCCAGCAGCCCAGGGACCCCGGGCACTGAAGCTTTCTTT. Amino acids: CASSPGTPGTEAFF.

Many counts were recorded for this clonotype. The V and J genes are TRBV4-1 and TRBJ1-2, with 11 bases matching TRBD1. The CDR3 runs to 16 residues. Losses at the gene ends were 4 bases for V and 6 bases for J; bases not matched to a gene: 10. Germline assignment: CDR1 MGHRA and CDR2 YSYEKL. This CDR3 reads CASSLQTGTGGHGYTF. Written as DNA, the CDR3 is TGCGCCAGCAGCCTCCAAACCGGGACAGGGGGGCATGGCTACACCTTC.

J is TRBJ2-1 and V is TRBV20-1; 8 bases align to TRBD2. J gave up 16 bases and V 3 bases, and 11 bases lay outside the gene matches. CDR1 is DFQATT and CDR2 is SNEGSKA in the germline V gene (reference sequence). The CDR3 extends over 12 amino acids. The DNA of the CDR3 is TGCAGTGCTAGTCCGAGCGGGGGTATTGTATTCTTC. This encodes CSASPSGGIVFF.

The table lists this clonotype with many counts. The rearrangement joins TRBV7-6 to TRBJ1-5; D is unclear. The CDR3 runs to 15 residues. Germline V gene sequence: CDR1 SGHVS, CDR2 FNYEAQ. Trimming shortened V by 3 bases and J by 0 bases, and 9 bases separated the two germline ends. CDR3 sequence: CASSLGGNSNQPQHF. In nucleotides, the CDR3 is TGTGCCAGCAGCTTGGGAGGGAATAGCAATCAGCCCCAGCATTTT.

This clonotype was picked up many times. The chain employs TRBV15 and TRBJ1-6; D call uncertain. The germline V and J ends were trimmed by 0 bases and 6 bases, with 9 bases remaining between them. Germline values: CDR1 LNHNV, CDR2 YYDKDF (reference sequence). This CDR3 contains 15 residues. The CDR3 sequence: CATSREGRINSPLHF. For the CDR3, the DNA is TGTGCCACCAGCAGAGAGGGGAGGATTAATTCACCCCTCCACTTT. Combining the CDR3 with reference TRBV15 and TRBJ1-6 gives the whole variable domain DAMVIQNPRYQVTQFGKPVTLSCSQTLNHNVMYWYQQKSSQAPKLLFHYYDKDFNNEADTPDNFQSRRPNTSFCFLDIRSPGLGDTAMYLCATSREGRINSPLHFGNGTRLTVT.

This clonotype has at least ten counts. The chain uses TRBV11-1 and TRBJ1-5; 7 bases fit TRBD1. CDR1 SGHAT and CDR2 FQDESV come from the germline V gene (reference sequence). The CDR3 extends over 18 amino acids. V was clipped by 5 bases and J by 0 bases; unmatched bases: 13. The CDR3 DNA reads TGTGCCAGCAGCGAACAATCAGGGACAGTTGATAGCAATCAGCCCCAGCATTTT. Its translation: CASSEQSGTVDSNQPQHF.

This clonotype was detected ten times or more. The chain is built from TRBV5-1 and TRBJ2-7; TRBD1 matches at 10 bases. J was trimmed by 5 bases and V by 0 bases; bases with no gene match: 8. In germline, CDR1 is SGHRS, CDR2 YFSETQ. The CDR3 covers 16 residues. CDR3 sequence: CASSLGGQGGTDEQYF. CDR3 nucleotide sequence: TGCGCCAGCAGCTTGGGAGGACAGGGGGGGACAGACGAGCAGTACTTC.

This clonotype was recorded at least ten times. The chain uses TRBV11-2 and TRBJ2-1; the D call may be TRBD1 or TRBD2 (6 bases each). In germline, CDR1 is SGHAT, CDR2 FQNNGV. V lost 4 bases and J lost 2, with 15 bases in between. The CDR3 consists of 16 residues. The CDR3 DNA follows: TGTGCCAGCAGCTCTCACCGGGGGCCCACCTACAATGAGCAGTTCTTC. It codes for CASSSHRGPTYNEQFF. The variable domain in full, completed from reference TRBV11-2 and TRBJ2-1, reads EAGVAQSPRYKIIEKRQSVAFWCNPISGHATLYWYQQILGQGPKLLIQFQNNGVVDDSQLPKDRFSAERLKGVDSTLKIQPAKLEDSAVYLCASSSHRGPTYNEQFFGPGTRLTVL.

There are many counts of this clonotype. The chain links TRBV3-1 to TRBJ1-6, with 9 bases lining up with TRBD1. J gave up 7 bases and V 6 bases, and 10 bases lay outside the gene matches. CDR3 size: 16 residues. Per germline, CDR1 LGHDT and CDR2 YNNKEL (reference sequence). In DNA, the CDR3 is TGTGCCAGCAGGACGGGGACAGGGATCGTCAATTCACCCCTCCACTTT. Its translation: CASRTGTGIVNSPLHF.

This clonotype was seen at least ten times. The chain joins TRBV14 to TRBJ1-2; tentatively, D is TRBD1 (6 bases). Trimming left V 0 bases short and J 7 bases short, with 15 bases between. Germline CDR1 is SGHDN and CDR2 is FVKESK. This CDR3 is built from 15 residues. CDR3: CASSQEGGRGGGYTF. The DNA of the CDR3 is TGTGCCAGCAGCCAAGAAGGAGGCAGGGGAGGTGGCTACACCTTC.

This clonotype was seen ten or more times. J is TRBJ2-2 and V is TRBV15; 12 nucleotides line up with TRBD1. This CDR3 has 18 amino acids. CDR1 is LNHNV and CDR2 is YYDKDF in the germline V gene (reference sequence). Trimming removed 3 bases from V and 4 bases from J; junction bases left unmatched: 9. The CDR3 protein is CATSRALGTGGRTGELFF. Written as DNA, the CDR3 is TGTGCCACCAGCAGGGCCCTCGGGACAGGGGGCCGCACCGGGGAGCTGTTTTTT. Full variable domain (outside the CDR3, taken from reference TRBV15 and TRBJ2-2): DAMVIQNPRYQVTQFGKPVTLSCSQTLNHNVMYWYQQKSSQAPKLLFHYYDKDFNNEADTPDNFQSRRPNTSFCFLDIRSPGLGDTAMYLCATSRALGTGGRTGELFFGEGSRLTVL.

The chain combines TRBV7-2 with TRBJ2-5; D is undetermined. Trimming took 6 bases from V and 5 from J, leaving 10 bases between them. Germline CDR1 is SGHTA and CDR2 is FQGNSA. The CDR3 length is 12 residues. CDR3 DNA: TGTGCCAGCAGTCCCACCCGGGAGACCCAGTACTTC. Amino acid sequence: CASSPTRETQYF.

This clonotype was seen ten or more times. This chain links TRBV7-2 with TRBJ2-3; D unclear. The CDR3 has 15 residues. Germline loops: CDR1 SGHTA, CDR2 FQGNSA. The V end was cut by 8 bases, the J end by 2 bases, with 17 bases between. The CDR3 DNA follows: TGTGCCAGCCGACTGGACCGGTCGGCCACAGATACGCAGTATTTT. Translation: CASRLDRSATDTQYF.

The chain uses TRBV5-1 and TRBJ2-3; D may be TRBD2 (6 bases). CDR3 size: 16 residues. Looked up from germline, CDR1 is SGHRS and CDR2 is YFSETQ. V was shortened by 3 bases and J by 6 bases, with 20 bases between the two germline ends. The CDR3 DNA is TGCGCCAGCAGCTCTGGTGGGCTCCTAGCGTGGGATACGCAGTATTTT. This sequence encodes CASSSGGLLAWDTQYF.

This clonotype was detected many times. The rearrangement links TRBV9 to TRBJ1-1; TRBD1 might be the D (5 bases). In germline, CDR1 is SGDLS, CDR2 YYNGEE. V was shortened by 0 bases and J by 5 bases, with 14 bases between the two germline ends. This CDR3 is built from 15 residues. CDR3 nucleotides: TGTGCCAGCAGCGTAGGGGGGTCGCTAGGGACTGAAGCTTTCTTT. Amino acids: CASSVGGSLGTEAFF.

In its sample, this clonotype was seen many times. The chain recombines TRBV20-1 with TRBJ1-5, with D perhaps matching TRBD1 (5 bases). The CDR3 runs to 13 residues. Trimming left V 3 bases short and J 7 bases short, with 13 bases between. Germline CDR1 is DFQATT and CDR2 is SNEGSKA (reference sequence). The CDR3: CSARAGLYQPQHF. As DNA, the CDR3 is TGCAGTGCTAGGGCGGGGCTTTACCAGCCCCAGCATTTT.

The table lists this clonotype with many counts. J is TRBJ2-3 and V is TRBV4-2, with unresolved D. Germline V lookup: CDR1 LGHNA, CDR2 YNFKEQ. V was shortened by 4 bases and J by 6 bases, with 14 bases between the two germline ends. The CDR3 runs to 14 residues. DNA for the CDR3: TGTGCCAGCAGCCTTCCTAATCAGGAGGATACGCAGTATTTT. Translated, it gives CASSLPNQEDTQYF.

This rearrangement joins TRBV6-5 to TRBJ2-2; 12 nucleotides match TRBD2. V lost 2 bases to trimming and J lost 6 bases; unmatched junction nucleotides: 4. CDR1 MNHEY and CDR2 SVGAGI come from the germline V gene. This CDR3 contains 16 residues. CDR3 loop: CASSYPTSGGPGELFF. For the CDR3, the DNA is TGTGCCAGCAGTTACCCGACTAGCGGGGGACCCGGGGAGCTGTTTTTT.

This clonotype was found many times. V is TRBV6-6 and J is TRBJ2-2, with unresolved D. CDR1 is MNHNY and CDR2 is SVGAGI in the germline V gene (reference sequence). The CDR3 contains 13 residues. Trimming cost V 5 bases and J 2 bases, with 6 bases left between them. The DNA of the CDR3 is TGTGCCAGCAGTCCTAAAAACACCGGGGAGCTGTTTTTT. Its translation: CASSPKNTGELFF.

This clonotype appeared many times. V is TRBV27 and J is TRBJ2-7; D unresolved. V was pared by 8 bases and J by 2 bases, with 7 bases between. CDR3 size: 11 residues. The germline gives CDR1 MNHEY, CDR2 SMNVEV (reference sequence). For the CDR3, the DNA is TGTGCCAGCCGGCTACCCTACGAGCAGTACTTC. Translated, it gives CASRLPYEQYF.

The chain is built from TRBV20-1 and TRBJ2-7; TRBD1 matches 7 bases. The CDR3 spans 13 residues. The J segment lost 0 bases and the V segment lost 5 bases, leaving 4 bases of the junction unmatched. CDR1 is DFQATT and CDR2 is SNEGSKA in the germline V gene (reference sequence). The CDR3 spells CSAFRDSSYEQYF. The CDR3 region has the DNA TGCAGTGCTTTCCGGGACAGCTCCTACGAGCAGTACTTC.

J is TRBJ2-2 and V is TRBV5-1; 13 nucleotides align to TRBD2. The CDR3 runs to 15 residues. J was trimmed by 7 bases and V by 4 bases; bases with no gene match: 4. CDR1 and CDR2 (germline): SGHRS, YFSETQ. CDR3 DNA sequence: TGCGCCAGCAGCACGGGACTAGCGGGGTTCGGGGAGCTGTTTTTT. This encodes CASSTGLAGFGELFF.

This clonotype came up many times. The chain recombines TRBV3-2 with TRBJ1-1; the table assigns TRBD1, which was not confirmed against the DNA. TRBV3-2 is recorded as a pseudogene. This CDR3 region has 12 residues. The CDR3 region has the DNA TGTGCCAGCTCCGACAGTAACACTGAAGCTTTCTTT. Residues: CASSDSNTEAFF.

This clonotype was seen many times. CDR3 in DNA: TGTGCCAGCAGCGTGCAGTCCACAGATACGCAGTATTTT. The encoded protein is CASSVQSTDTQYF. The V call is TRBV7-2, the J call TRBJ2-3; D uncertain. Trimming took off 5 bases at V and 2 bases at J, with 8 bases between the two ends. The length of the CDR3 is 13 residues. The V gene's germline CDR1 is SGHTA and CDR2 FQGNSA.

The rearrangement joins TRBV5-1 to TRBJ2-1, with 7 bases lining up with TRBD1. Germline V gives CDR1 SGHRS, CDR2 YFSETQ. The CDR3 has 15 amino acids. V trimming: 2 bases; J trimming: 6 bases; junction bases outside the gene matches: 8. The CDR3 region has the DNA TGCGCCAGCAGCTTAGGAGACAGGGCGCTCAATGAGCAGTTCTTC. Protein sequence: CASSLGDRALNEQFF.